The 10 T cell receptor beta chains below all came from one sample that was sequenced in a study of metastatic and nonmetastatic thyroid tumors. Patients had received no treatment of any kind before thyroid surgery. TCRdb redid the clone calls on the PCR reads using MiXCR. The sample carries about 30,000 clones, roughly 25% recorded once. Sequenced input: blood. These receptors all come from a female donor with papillary thyroid cancer or a benign thyroid nodule (not recorded which). Some clones in this sample may be carry-over from other donors' samples.

This clone was observed at least ten times. The gene calls are TRBV15 and TRBJ2-3; the D gene is possibly TRBD2 (5 bases). Germline V gene sequence: CDR1 LNHNV, CDR2 YYDKDF (reference sequence). Trimming cost V 1 base and J 5 bases, with 19 bases left between them. The CDR3 runs 17 residues. The CDR3 loop is CATSRGPPGIKGDTQYF. The DNA of the CDR3 is TGTGCCACCAGCAGAGGACCCCCGGGGATCAAGGGAGATACGCAGTATTTT.

The chain links TRBV30 to TRBJ2-7; perhaps TRBD2 as D (5 bases). The CDR3 is 13 residues long. Germline loops: CDR1 GTSNPN, CDR2 SVGIG (reference sequence). The V end was cut by 4 bases, the J end by 0 bases, with 10 bases between. In DNA, the CDR3 is TGTGCCTGGACCCGGACTCTCTCCTACGAGCAGTACTTC. The encoded protein is CAWTRTLSYEQYF.

This clone was found many times. The V call is TRBV28, the J call TRBJ1-2; D is perhaps TRBD1 (6 bases). Germline V gene data show CDR1 as MDHEN and CDR2 as SYDVKM. The CDR3 runs to 11 residues. Trimming pared 8 bases from V and 8 bases from J, leaving 12 bases between. The CDR3 is CASGRGGGYTF. CDR3 sequence (DNA): TGTGCCAGCGGGAGGGGGGGAGGCTACACCTTC.

Worth noting for this clone: A junction boundary mismatches the germline segment, possibly from a read error. The CDR3 here is CASSPWYSSFNEQFF. In DNA, the CDR3 is TGTGCCAGCTCACCATGGTACAGCTCCTTCAATGAGCAGTTCTTC. The J gene is TRBJ2-1, the V gene TRBV18; D unresolved. Germline loops: CDR1 KGHSH, CDR2 LQKENI. The CDR3 spans 15 residues.

The chain combines TRBV11-2 with TRBJ1-3; D unclear. Trimming took off 5 bases at V and 2 bases at J, with 19 bases between the two ends. The length of the CDR3 is 17 residues. Germline V gene lookup returns CDR1 SGHAT and CDR2 FQNNGV. This chain's CDR3 is CASSPGSPLVTGNTIYF. In DNA form, the CDR3 reads TGTGCCAGCAGCCCAGGAAGTCCTCTCGTCACTGGAAACACCATATATTTT.

The sample holds many counts of this clone. The chain joins TRBV20-1 to TRBJ2-5, with 10 bases lining up with TRBD1. CDR3 length equals 15 residues. Germline-derived CDR1 and CDR2 are DFQATT and SNEGSKA (reference sequence). V trimming: 2 bases; J trimming: 4 bases; junction bases outside the gene matches: 7. CDR3 residues: CSARHSTGGSETQYF. The CDR3 DNA sequence: TGCAGTGCTAGACACTCGACAGGGGGCTCAGAGACCCAGTACTTC.

This clone has only a few counts. V gene TRBV5-1 combines with J gene TRBJ2-1; 9 bases map to TRBD1. This CDR3 region has 16 residues. The germline CDR1 and CDR2 sequences are SGHRS and YFSETQ. Losses at the gene ends were 1 base for V and 6 bases for J; bases not matched to a gene: 8. CDR3 residues: CASSLRPGQGFNEQFF. The CDR3 coding sequence is TGCGCCAGCAGCTTGAGGCCGGGACAGGGTTTCAATGAGCAGTTCTTC. The variable domain in full, completed from reference TRBV5-1 and TRBJ2-1, reads KAGVTQTPRYLIKTRGQQVTLSCSPISGHRSVSWYQQTPGQGLQFLFEYFSETQRNKGNFPGRFSGRQFSNSRSEMNVSTLELGDSALYLCASSLRPGQGFNEQFFGPGTRLTVL.

Ten or more counts support this clone. The CDR3 nucleotides are TGTGCCAGCAGTTTTCAACACTTCATGAACACTGAAGCTTTCTTT. Amino acid sequence: CASSFQHFMNTEAFF. The V call is TRBV6-1, the J call TRBJ1-1; D not resolved. Germline V CDR1 and CDR2: MNHNS, SASEGT. This CDR3 has 15 residues. V lost 5 bases, J lost 0 bases, and 13 bases lay in between.

By frequency in the sample, this clone is medium-sized (0.01 to 0.1%). The chain is built from TRBV6-5 and TRBJ2-5, with TRBD1 matching over 10 bases. CDR3 length: 16 amino acids. The germline V gene encodes CDR1 MNHEY and CDR2 SVGAGI. The V gene end was trimmed by 2 bases and the J gene end by 3 bases; junction bases not matched to a gene: 6. CDR3 bases: TGTGCCAGCAGTTACACATTGGGGACAGGGGAAGAGACCCAGTACTTC. It is translated as CASSYTLGTGEETQYF.

This clone was seen ten or more times. The chain employs TRBV4-1 and TRBJ1-2; D call uncertain. This CDR3 spans 15 amino acids. Trimming took 4 bases from V and 3 from J, leaving 15 bases between them. The germline CDR1 and CDR2 sequences are MGHRA and YSYEKL. The CDR3 sequence: CASSPVGRPDYGYTF. CDR3 nucleotide sequence: TGCGCCAGCAGCCCGGTCGGCCGGCCGGACTATGGCTACACCTTC.